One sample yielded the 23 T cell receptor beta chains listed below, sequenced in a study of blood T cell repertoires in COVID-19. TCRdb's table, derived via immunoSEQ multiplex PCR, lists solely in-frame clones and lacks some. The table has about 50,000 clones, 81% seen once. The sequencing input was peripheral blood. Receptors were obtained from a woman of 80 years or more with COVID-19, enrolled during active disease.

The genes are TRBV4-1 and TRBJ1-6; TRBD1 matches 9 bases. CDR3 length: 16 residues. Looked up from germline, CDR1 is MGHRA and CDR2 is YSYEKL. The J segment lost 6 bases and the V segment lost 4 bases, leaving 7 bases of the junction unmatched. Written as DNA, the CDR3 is TGCGCCAGCAGCCGAAAACCGGGACAGGGTAATTCACCCCTCCACTTT. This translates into CASSRKPGQGNSPLHF.

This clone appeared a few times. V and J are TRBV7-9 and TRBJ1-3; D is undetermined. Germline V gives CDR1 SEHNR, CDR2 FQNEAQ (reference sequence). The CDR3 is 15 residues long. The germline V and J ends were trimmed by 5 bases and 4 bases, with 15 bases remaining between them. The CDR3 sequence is CASSLRTRDGNTIYF. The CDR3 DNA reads TGTGCCAGCAGCCTAAGGACTAGAGACGGAAACACCATATATTTT.

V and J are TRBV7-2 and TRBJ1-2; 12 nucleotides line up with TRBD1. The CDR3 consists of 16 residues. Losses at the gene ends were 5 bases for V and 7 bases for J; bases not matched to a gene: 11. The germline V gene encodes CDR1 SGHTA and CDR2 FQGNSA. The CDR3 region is CASSPSSGQGAGGYTF. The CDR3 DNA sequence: TGTGCCAGCAGCCCCAGTTCGGGACAGGGGGCGGGTGGCTACACCTTC.

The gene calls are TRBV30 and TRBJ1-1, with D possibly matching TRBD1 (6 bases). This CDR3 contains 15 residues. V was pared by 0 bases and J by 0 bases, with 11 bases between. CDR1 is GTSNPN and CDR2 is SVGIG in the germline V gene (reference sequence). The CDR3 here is CAWSVQGRMNTEAFF. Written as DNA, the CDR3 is TGTGCCTGGAGTGTACAGGGTCGGATGAACACTGAAGCTTTCTTT. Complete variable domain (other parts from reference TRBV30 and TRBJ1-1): SQTIHQWPATLVQPVGSPLSLECTVEGTSNPNLYWYRQAAGRGLQLLFYSVGIGQISSEVPQNLSASRPQDRQFILSSKKLLLSDSGFYLCAWSVQGRMNTEAFFGQGTRLTVV.

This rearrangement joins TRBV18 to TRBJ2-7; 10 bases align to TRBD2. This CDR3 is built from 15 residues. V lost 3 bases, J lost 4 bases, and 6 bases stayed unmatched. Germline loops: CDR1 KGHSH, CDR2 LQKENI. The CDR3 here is CASSPTAGGPYEQYF. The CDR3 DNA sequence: TGTGCCAGCTCACCGACAGCGGGAGGGCCGTACGAGCAGTACTTC.

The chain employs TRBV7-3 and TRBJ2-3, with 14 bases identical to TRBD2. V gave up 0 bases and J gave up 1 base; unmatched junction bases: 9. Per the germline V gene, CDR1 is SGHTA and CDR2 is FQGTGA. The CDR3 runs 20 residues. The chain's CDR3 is CASSLTVGTSGREGTDTQYF. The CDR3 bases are TGTGCCAGCAGCTTAACAGTCGGGACTAGCGGGAGAGAGGGCACAGATACGCAGTATTTT.

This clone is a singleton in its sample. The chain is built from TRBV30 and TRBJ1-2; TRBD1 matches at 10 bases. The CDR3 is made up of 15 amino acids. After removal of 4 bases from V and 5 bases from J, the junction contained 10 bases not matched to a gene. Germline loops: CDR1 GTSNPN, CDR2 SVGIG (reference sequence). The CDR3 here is CAWNRGQGERYGYTF. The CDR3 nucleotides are TGTGCCTGGAATCGAGGACAGGGGGAACGATATGGCTACACCTTC. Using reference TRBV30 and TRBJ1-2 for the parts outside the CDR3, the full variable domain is SQTIHQWPATLVQPVGSPLSLECTVEGTSNPNLYWYRQAAGRGLQLLFYSVGIGQISSEVPQNLSASRPQDRQFILSSKKLLLSDSGFYLCAWNRGQGERYGYTFGSGTRLTVV.

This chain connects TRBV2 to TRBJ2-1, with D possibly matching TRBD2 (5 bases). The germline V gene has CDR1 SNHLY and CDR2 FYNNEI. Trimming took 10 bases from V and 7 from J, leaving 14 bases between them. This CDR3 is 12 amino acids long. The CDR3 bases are TGTGCCACTGAAGGGAGTCGGAATGAGCAGTTCTTC. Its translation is CATEGSRNEQFF.

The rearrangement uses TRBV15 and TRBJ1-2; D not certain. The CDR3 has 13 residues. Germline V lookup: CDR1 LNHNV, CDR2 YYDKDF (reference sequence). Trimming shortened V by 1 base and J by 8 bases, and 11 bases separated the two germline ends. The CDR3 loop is CATSRGSQQGYTF. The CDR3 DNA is TGTGCCACCAGCAGAGGAAGCCAACAGGGCTACACCTTC.

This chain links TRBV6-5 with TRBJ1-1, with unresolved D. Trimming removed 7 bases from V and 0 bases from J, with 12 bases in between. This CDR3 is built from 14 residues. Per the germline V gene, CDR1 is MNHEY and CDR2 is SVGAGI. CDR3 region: CASTRGEMNTEAFF. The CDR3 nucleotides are TGTGCCAGCACCCGCGGGGAAATGAACACTGAAGCTTTCTTT.

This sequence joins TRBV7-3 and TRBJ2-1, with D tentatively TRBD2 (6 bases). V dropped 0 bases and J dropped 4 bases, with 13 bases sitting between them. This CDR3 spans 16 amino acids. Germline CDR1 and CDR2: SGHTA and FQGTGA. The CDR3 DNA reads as TGTGCCAGCAGCTTAACAGCAGCGGCGGGGTACAATGAGCAGTTCTTC. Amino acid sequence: CASSLTAAAGYNEQFF. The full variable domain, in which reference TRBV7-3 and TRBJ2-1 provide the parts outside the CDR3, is GAGVSQTPSNKVTEKGKYVELRCDPISGHTALYWYRQSLGQGPEFLIYFQGTGAADDSGLPNDRFFAVRPEGSVSTLKIQRTERGDSAVYLCASSLTAAAGYNEQFFGPGTRLTVL.

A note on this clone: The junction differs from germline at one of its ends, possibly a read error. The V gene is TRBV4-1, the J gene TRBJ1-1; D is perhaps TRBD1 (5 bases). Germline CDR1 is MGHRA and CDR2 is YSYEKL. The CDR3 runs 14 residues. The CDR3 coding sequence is TGCGCCAGCAGACAAGAGGTCAGGGTTACTGAAGCTTTCTTT. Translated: CASRQEVRVTEAFF.

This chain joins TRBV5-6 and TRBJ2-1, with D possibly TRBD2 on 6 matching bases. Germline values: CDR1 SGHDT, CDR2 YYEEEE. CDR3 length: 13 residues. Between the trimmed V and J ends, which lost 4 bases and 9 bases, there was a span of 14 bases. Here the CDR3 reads CASSVTSYGEQFF. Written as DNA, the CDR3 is TGTGCCAGCAGCGTAACTAGCTATGGTGAGCAGTTCTTC. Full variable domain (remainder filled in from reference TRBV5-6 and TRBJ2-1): DAGVTQSPTHLIKTRGQQVTLRCSPKSGHDTVSWYQQALGQGPQFIFQYYEEEERQRGNFPDRFSGHQFPNYSSELNVNALLLGDSALYLCASSVTSYGEQFFGPGTRLTVL.

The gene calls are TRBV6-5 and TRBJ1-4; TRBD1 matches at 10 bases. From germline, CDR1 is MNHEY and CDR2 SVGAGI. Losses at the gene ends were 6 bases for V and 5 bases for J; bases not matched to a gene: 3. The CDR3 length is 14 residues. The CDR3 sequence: CASRPGQGNEKLFF. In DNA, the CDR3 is TGTGCCAGCAGACCGGGACAGGGGAATGAAAAACTGTTTTTT.

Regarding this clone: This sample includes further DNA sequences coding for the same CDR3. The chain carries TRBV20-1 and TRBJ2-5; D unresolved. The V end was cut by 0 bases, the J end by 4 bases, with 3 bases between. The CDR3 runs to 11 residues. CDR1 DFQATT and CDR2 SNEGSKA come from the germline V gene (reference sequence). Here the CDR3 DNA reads TGCAGTGCTAGAGACAGAGAGACCCAGTACTTC. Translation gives CSARDRETQYF.

The CDR3 is CASSLEVQGSADTQYF. DNA for the CDR3: TGCGCCAGCAGCTTGGAGGTACAGGGGTCCGCCGATACGCAGTATTTT. The chain combines TRBV5-1 with TRBJ2-3; TRBD1 matches at 7 bases. After removal of 0 bases from V and 6 bases from J, the junction contained 10 bases not matched to a gene. In germline, CDR1 is SGHRS, CDR2 YFSETQ. This CDR3 contains 16 residues. Variable domain in full (rest from reference TRBV5-1 and TRBJ2-3): KAGVTQTPRYLIKTRGQQVTLSCSPISGHRSVSWYQQTPGQGLQFLFEYFSETQRNKGNFPGRFSGRQFSNSRSEMNVSTLELGDSALYLCASSLEVQGSADTQYFGPGTRLTVL.

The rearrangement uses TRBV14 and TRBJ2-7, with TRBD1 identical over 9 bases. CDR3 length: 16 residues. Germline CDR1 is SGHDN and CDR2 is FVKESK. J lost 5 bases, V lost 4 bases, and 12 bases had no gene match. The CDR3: CASSRKQGALPHEQYF. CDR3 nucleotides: TGTGCCAGCAGCCGAAAACAGGGGGCGCTTCCCCACGAGCAGTACTTC.

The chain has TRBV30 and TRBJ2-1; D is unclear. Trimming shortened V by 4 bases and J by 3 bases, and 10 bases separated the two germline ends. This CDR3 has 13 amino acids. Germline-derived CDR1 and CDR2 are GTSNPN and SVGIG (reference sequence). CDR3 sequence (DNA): TGTGCCTGGACCAGAGGCGGCTACAATGAGCAGTTCTTC. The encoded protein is CAWTRGGYNEQFF.

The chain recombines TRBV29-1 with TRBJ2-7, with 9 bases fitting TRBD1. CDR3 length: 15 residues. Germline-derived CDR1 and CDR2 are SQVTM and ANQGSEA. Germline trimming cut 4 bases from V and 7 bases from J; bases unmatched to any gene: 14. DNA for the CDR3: TGCAGCGTTGGGAGGGGAACAGGGGGCGGACAGGAGCAGTACTTC. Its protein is CSVGRGTGGGQEQYF.

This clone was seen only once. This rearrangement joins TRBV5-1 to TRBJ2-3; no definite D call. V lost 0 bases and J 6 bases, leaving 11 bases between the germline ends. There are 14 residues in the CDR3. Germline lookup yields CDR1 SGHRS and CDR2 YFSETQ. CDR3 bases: TGCGCCAGCAGCTTGGGGGCCCCAGAGGATACGCAGTATTTT. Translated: CASSLGAPEDTQYF.

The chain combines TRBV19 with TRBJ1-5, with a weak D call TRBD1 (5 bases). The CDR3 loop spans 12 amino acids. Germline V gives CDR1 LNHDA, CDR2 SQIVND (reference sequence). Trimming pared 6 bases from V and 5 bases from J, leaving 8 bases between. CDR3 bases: TGTGCCAGTAGCAGACAGTATCAGCCCCAGCATTTT. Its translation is CASSRQYQPQHF.

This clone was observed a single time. The CDR3 DNA is TGTGCCAGCAGCTTCGGGCAGGGGCGAGGAAACACCATATATTTT. Translation: CASSFGQGRGNTIYF. The V and J genes are TRBV5-6 and TRBJ1-3; D possibly corresponds to TRBD1 (6 bases). Germline-derived CDR1 and CDR2 are SGHDT and YYEEEE. The CDR3 covers 15 residues. Trimming left V 2 bases short and J 4 bases short, with 13 bases between.

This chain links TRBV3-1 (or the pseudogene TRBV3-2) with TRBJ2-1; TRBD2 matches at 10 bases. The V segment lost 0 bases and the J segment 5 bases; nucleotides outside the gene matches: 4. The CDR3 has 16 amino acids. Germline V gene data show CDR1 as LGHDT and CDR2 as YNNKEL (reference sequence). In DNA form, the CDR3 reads TGTGCCAGCAGCCAAGAAAGACTAGCGGGTGACAATGAGCAGTTCTTC. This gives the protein CASSQERLAGDNEQFF.